These T cell receptor beta chains were read from a single sample in a study of a mutant IDH1 vaccine in newly diagnosed glioma. This table comes from immunoSEQ multiplex PCR, and its TCRdb copy is limited to in-frame clones, with some not included. The top ten hold over 2.5% of the sample, which has 25,000 or so clones, 84% seen once. Their specific antigens are unknown. The sequences come from PBMCs, collected from a glioma patient whose treatment included an IDH1 peptide vaccine. The receptors stem from a man aged 35-49 years with glioma. The CDR3 runs from the conserved cysteine through the conserved F or W. Fields, in order: J gene, clone size, D gene, V gene, CDR3 protein, CDR3 DNA. D genes are given only for firm matches. Size values are once, few and many counts, or a class for expanded clones, and some rows have none.

TRBJ2-3 | - | TRBD2 | TRBV27 | CASSSQTSGRSDTQYF | TGTGCCAGCAGTTCCCAGACTAGCGGGAGATCGGATACGCAGTATTTT
TRBJ1-2 | - | - | TRBV7-2 | CASSRTAIGPKEGYTF | TGTGCCAGCAGCCGAACCGCGATCGGGCCCAAGGAGGGCTACACCTTC
TRBJ2-4 | once | TRBD2 | TRBV2 | CAGARQSLGGTKNIQYF | TGTGCCGGAGCGAGACAGTCCCTCGGGGGGACCAAAAACATTCAGTACTTC
TRBJ1-2 | - | - | TRBV7-2 | CASSPHYGYTF | TGTGCCAGCAGCCCACATTATGGCTACACCTTC
TRBJ1-1 | - | TRBD1 | TRBV11-1 | CASSSPREEGQGRNTEAFF | TGTGCCAGCAGCAGCCCCCGGGAGGAAGGACAGGGGCGAAACACTGAAGCTTTCTTT
TRBJ2-7 | - | TRBD1 | TRBV6-5 | CASSSGTGTYEQYF | TGTGCCAGCAGTTCGGGGACAGGGACCTACGAGCAGTACTTC
TRBJ1-3 | - | - | TRBV19 | CASSIEFSSGNTIYF | TGTGCCAGTAGTATCGAGTTCAGCTCTGGAAACACCATATATTTT
TRBJ1-3 | - | - | TRBV7-9 | CASSPRGPGNTIYF | TGTGCCAGCAGTCCCAGGGGTCCGGGAAACACCATATATTTT
TRBJ2-1 | - | - | TRBV2 | CASSLGRRSEQFF | TGTGCCAGCAGTCTAGGTAGGCGGTCCGAGCAGTTCTTC
TRBJ2-7 | once | - | TRBV28 | CASSPPRMHEQYF | TGTGCCAGCAGTCCCCCTAGAATGCACGAGCAGTACTTC
TRBJ2-1 | - | - | TRBV7-8 | CASRSDLWKFF | TGTGCCAGCAGATCGGATCTTTGGAAGTTCTTC
TRBJ1-5 | few | - | TRBV2 | CASSDVFLFRNSNQPQHF | TGTGCCAGCAGTGATGTTTTCCTTTTCCGGAATAGCAATCAGCCCCAGCATTTT
TRBJ1-2 | - | - | TRBV29-1 | CSVEDLRGWGIYGYTF | TGCAGCGTTGAAGATCTGCGGGGTTGGGGAATATATGGCTACACCTTC
TRBJ1-3 | - | - | TRBV19 | CASSIAGAGNTIYF | TGTGCCAGTAGTATAGCAGGGGCCGGAAACACCATATATTTT
TRBJ2-6 | - | - | TRBV28 | CASSLRSGRGGFQNSGANVLTF | TGTGCCAGCAGTTTACGGTCGGGGCGTGGCGGCTTTCAAAACTCTGGGGCCAACGTCCTGACTTTC
TRBJ1-1 | - | - | TRBV6-1 | CASSEAGQGGTEAFF | TGTGCCAGCAGTGAAGCGGGGCAGGGCGGCACTGAAGCTTTCTTT
TRBJ2-7 | - | - | TRBV7-6 | CASSSSSVGEQYF | TGTGCCAGCAGCTCTTCTAGCGTCGGGGAGCAGTACTTC
TRBJ2-3 | - | - | TRBV2 | CASSLLGDTQYF | TGTGCCAGCAGCCTACTGGGAGATACGCAGTATTTT
TRBJ2-3 | - | - | TRBV7-9 | CASIRRGTDTQYF | TGTGCCAGCATTCGGCGGGGTACAGATACGCAGTATTTT
TRBJ1-1 | once | - | TRBV27 | CASSSLLDDTEAFF | TGTGCCAGCAGTTCATTGTTAGATGACACTGAAGCTTTCTTT
TRBJ2-2 | - | TRBD1 | TRBV29-1 | CSVGQGFDTGELFF | TGCAGCGTTGGACAGGGGTTTGACACCGGGGAGCTGTTTTTT
TRBJ2-1 | - | - | TRBV9 | CASSVSLGGSYNEQFF | TGTGCCAGCAGCGTTTCCCTGGGTGGCTCCTACAATGAGCAGTTCTTC
TRBJ1-5 | - | - | TRBV7-2 | CASSLNNQPQHF | TGTGCCAGCAGCCTAAACAATCAGCCCCAGCATTTT
TRBJ1-2 | - | TRBD1 | TRBV7-2 | CASSPGQGEGYTF | TGTGCCAGCAGCCCGGGACAGGGGGAGGGCTACACCTTC
TRBJ2-7 | - | - | TRBV2 | CASDYGRDLRIYEQYF | TGTGCCAGCGACTATGGCAGGGATCTTCGTATATACGAGCAGTACTTC
TRBJ1-1 | - | - | TRBV10-3 | CASQFQVEAEAFF | TGTGCCTCCCAGTTTCAGGTTGAGGCCGAAGCTTTCTTT
TRBJ1-2 | - | - | TRBV2 | CASSEAARAQSGYTF | TGTGCCAGCAGTGAAGCCGCAAGGGCCCAGAGTGGCTACACCTTC
TRBJ2-7 | - | TRBD2 | TRBV9 | CASSPGLAVSYEQYF | TGTGCCAGCTCTCCGGGACTAGCGGTATCCTACGAGCAGTACTTC
TRBJ2-5 | - | - | TRBV2 | CASSEAGGGLQETQYF | TGTGCCAGCAGTGAAGCGGGGGGCGGCCTTCAAGAGACCCAGTACTTC
TRBJ1-4 | few | - | TRBV5-1 | CASSGRAANEKLFF | TGCGCCAGCAGCGGGAGGGCGGCTAATGAAAAACTGTTTTTT
TRBJ1-1 | - | - | TRBV6-5 | CASSYSRGMNTEAFF | TGTGCCAGCAGTTACTCTAGGGGAATGAACACTGAAGCTTTCTTT
TRBJ1-2 | - | - | TRBV5-4 | CASNLPDLGYTF | TGTGCCAGCAACCTCCCCGACTTGGGCTACACCTTC
TRBJ2-3 | - | - | TRBV6-4 | CASSLQGSGGDTQYF | TGTGCCAGCAGCTTACAGGGGAGCGGGGGCGATACGCAGTATTTT
TRBJ1-5 | few | - | TRBV7-2 | CASSLYGGSNQPQHF | TGTGCCAGCAGCCTCTACGGGGGGAGCAATCAGCCCCAGCATTTT
TRBJ2-1 | - | - | TRBV4-1 | CASSRKDEQFF | TGCGCCAGCAGCCGAAAGGATGAGCAGTTCTTC
TRBJ2-3 | - | - | TRBV15 | CATSRTLGGTAVFHF | TGTGCCACCAGCAGGACGCTCGGCGGGACCGCAGTTTTTCATTTT
TRBJ1-4 | - | - | TRBV19 | CASSISWDGEKLFF | TGTGCCAGTAGTATATCCTGGGACGGGGAAAAACTGTTTTTT
TRBJ2-3 | few | TRBD1 | TRBV13 | CASSLVRGLNTQYF | TGTGCCAGCAGCTTAGTTAGGGGGCTCAATACGCAGTATTTT
TRBJ2-1 | - | - | TRBV27 | CASTRTGRKYNEQFF | TGTGCCAGCACTCGTACGGGACGGAAATACAATGAGCAGTTCTTC
TRBJ2-1 | - | - | TRBV25-1 | CASSENTYNEQFF | TGTGCCAGCAGTGAAAACACCTACAATGAGCAGTTCTTC
TRBJ1-1 | - | TRBD1 | TRBV5-1 | CASSPTGTGAYTEAFF | TGCGCCAGCAGCCCTACCGGGACAGGGGCGTACACTGAAGCTTTCTTT
TRBJ2-2 | - | - | TRBV5-1 | CASSLGDTNTGELFF | TGCGCCAGCAGCTTGGGGGATACGAACACCGGGGAGCTGTTTTTT
TRBJ2-2 | once | - | TRBV5-4 | CASSLRVRGPTGELFF | TGTGCCAGCAGCTTGAGGGTCAGGGGCCCCACCGGGGAGCTGTTTTTT
TRBJ2-7 | - | - | TRBV2 | CASTVRDEQYF | TGTGCCAGCACGGTGAGGGACGAGCAGTACTTC
TRBJ1-5 | - | - | TRBV7-8 | CASSFLGVGSDQPQHF | TGTGCCAGCAGCTTTTTGGGAGTCGGCTCGGATCAGCCCCAGCATTTT
TRBJ1-4 | - | - | TRBV19 | CASRPLDSSNEKLFF | TGTGCCAGTAGACCTTTGGACAGCAGTAATGAAAAACTGTTTTTT
TRBJ2-7 | - | TRBD2 | TRBV5-1 | CASSSMTSGSSYEQYF | TGCGCCAGCAGCTCTATGACCAGCGGGAGCTCCTACGAGCAGTACTTC
TRBJ2-1 | - | TRBD2 | TRBV5-1 | CASSGGSSYNEQFF | TGCGCCAGCAGTGGCGGGAGCTCCTACAATGAGCAGTTCTTC